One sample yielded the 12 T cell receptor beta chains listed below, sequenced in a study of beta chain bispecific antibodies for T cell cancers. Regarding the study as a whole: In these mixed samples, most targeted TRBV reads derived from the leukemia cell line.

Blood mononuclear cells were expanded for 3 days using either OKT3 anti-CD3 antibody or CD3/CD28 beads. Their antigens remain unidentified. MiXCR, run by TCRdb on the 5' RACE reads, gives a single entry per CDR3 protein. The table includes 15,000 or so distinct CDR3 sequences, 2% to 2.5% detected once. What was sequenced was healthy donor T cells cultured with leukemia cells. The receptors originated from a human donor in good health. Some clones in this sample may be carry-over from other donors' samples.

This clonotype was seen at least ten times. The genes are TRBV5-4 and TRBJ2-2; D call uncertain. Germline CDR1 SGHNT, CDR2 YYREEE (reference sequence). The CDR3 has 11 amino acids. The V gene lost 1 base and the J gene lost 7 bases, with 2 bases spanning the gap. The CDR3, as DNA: TGTGCCAGCAGCTTGAGCGGGGAGCTGTTTTTT. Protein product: CASSLSGELFF.

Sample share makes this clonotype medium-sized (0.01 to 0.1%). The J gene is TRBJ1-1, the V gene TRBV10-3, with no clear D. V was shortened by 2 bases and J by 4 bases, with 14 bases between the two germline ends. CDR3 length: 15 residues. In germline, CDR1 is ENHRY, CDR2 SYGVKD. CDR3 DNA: TGTGCCATCAGTGAGATATGGCAGGAGATCACTGAAGCTTTCTTT. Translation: CAISEIWQEITEAFF.

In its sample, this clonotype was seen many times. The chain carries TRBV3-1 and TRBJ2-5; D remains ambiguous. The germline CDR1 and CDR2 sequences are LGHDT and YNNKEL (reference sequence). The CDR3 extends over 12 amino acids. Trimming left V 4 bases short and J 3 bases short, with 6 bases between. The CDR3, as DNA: TGTGCCAGCAGCCCCCAGGAAGAGACCCAGTACTTC. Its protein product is CASSPQEETQYF.

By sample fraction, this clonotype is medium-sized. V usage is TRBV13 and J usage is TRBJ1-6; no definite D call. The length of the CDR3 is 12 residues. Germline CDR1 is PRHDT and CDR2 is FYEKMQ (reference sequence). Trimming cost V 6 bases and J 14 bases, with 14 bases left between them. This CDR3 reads CASSLPDNTLHF. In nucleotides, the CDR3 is TGTGCCAGCAGTCTACCTGACAACACCCTCCACTTT.

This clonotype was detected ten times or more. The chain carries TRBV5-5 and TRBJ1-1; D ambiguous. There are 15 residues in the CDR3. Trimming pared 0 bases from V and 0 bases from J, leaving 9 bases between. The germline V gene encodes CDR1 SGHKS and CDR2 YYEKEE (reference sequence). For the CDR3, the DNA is TGTGCCAGCAGCTTGGTTCAGACCATGAACACTGAAGCTTTCTTT. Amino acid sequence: CASSLVQTMNTEAFF.

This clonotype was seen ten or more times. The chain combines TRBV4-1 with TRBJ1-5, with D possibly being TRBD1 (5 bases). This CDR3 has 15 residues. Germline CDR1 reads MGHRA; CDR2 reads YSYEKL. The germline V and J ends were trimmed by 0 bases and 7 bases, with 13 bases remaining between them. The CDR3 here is CASSQDGAGTQPQHF. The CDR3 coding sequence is TGCGCCAGCAGCCAAGATGGGGCAGGGACGCAGCCCCAGCATTTT.

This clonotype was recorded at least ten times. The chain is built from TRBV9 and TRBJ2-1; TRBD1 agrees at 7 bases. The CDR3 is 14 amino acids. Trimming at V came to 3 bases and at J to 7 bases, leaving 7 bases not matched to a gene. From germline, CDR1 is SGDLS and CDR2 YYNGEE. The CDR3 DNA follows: TGTGCCAGCAGCGACAGGGGCCTGTCGAATGAGCAGTTCTTC. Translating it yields CASSDRGLSNEQFF.

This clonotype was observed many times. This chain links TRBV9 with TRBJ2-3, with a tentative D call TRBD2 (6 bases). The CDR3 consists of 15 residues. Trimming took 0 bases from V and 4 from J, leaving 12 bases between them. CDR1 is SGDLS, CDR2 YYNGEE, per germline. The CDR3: CASSVVTTSSDTQYF. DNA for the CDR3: TGTGCCAGCAGCGTAGTAACCACTAGCTCAGATACGCAGTATTTT.

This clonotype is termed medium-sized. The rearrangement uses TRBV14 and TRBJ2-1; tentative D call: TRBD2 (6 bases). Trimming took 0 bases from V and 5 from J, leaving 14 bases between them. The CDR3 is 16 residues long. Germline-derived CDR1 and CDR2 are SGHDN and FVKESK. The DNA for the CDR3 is TGTGCCAGCAGCCAAGATCGTCGGGGGTCCCACAATGAGCAGTTCTTC. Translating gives CASSQDRRGSHNEQFF.

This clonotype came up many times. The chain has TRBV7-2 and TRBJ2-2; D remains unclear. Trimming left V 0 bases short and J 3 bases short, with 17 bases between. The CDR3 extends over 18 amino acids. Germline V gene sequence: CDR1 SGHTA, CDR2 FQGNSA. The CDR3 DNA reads TGTGCCAGCAGCTTAGCGCCTACGTCCTACAGCGACACCGGGGAGCTGTTTTTT. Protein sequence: CASSLAPTSYSDTGELFF.

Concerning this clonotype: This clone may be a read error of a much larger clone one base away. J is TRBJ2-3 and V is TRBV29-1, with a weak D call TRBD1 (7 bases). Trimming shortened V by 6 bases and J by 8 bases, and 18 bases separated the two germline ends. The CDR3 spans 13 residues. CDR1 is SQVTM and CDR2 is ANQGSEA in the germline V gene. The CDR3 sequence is CSVPSEGASTQYF. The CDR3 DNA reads TGCAGCGTCCCTAGCGAGGGGGCCAGTACGCAGTATTTT.

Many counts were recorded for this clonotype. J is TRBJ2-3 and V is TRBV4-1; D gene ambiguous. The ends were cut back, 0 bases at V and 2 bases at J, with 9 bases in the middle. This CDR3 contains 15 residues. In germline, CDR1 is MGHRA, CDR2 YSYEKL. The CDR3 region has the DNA TGCGCCAGCAGCCAAGATTTCCAGGACACAGATACGCAGTATTTT. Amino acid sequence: CASSQDFQDTDTQYF.